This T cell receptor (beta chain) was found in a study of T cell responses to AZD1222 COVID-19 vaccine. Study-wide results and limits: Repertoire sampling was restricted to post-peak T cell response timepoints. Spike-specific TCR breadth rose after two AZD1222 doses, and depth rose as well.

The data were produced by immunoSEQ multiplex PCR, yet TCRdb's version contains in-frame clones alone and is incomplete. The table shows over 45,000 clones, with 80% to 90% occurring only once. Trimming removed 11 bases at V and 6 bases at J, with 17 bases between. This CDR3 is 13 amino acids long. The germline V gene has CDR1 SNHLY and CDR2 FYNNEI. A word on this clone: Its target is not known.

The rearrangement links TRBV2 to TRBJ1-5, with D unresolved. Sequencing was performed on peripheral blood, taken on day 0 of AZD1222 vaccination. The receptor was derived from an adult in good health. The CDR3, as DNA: TGTGCCGGAGGATTGGATAGTAGTCAGCCCCAGCATTTT. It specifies CAGGLDSSQPQHF. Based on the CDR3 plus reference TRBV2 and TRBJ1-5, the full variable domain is EPEVTQTPSHQVTQMGQEVILRCVPISNHLYFYWYRQILGQKVEFLVSFYNNEISEKSEIFDDQFSVERPDGSNFTLKIRSTKLEDSAMYFCAGGLDSSQPQHFGDGTRLSIL.